This T cell receptor (beta chain) was profiled in a study of regulatory T cells in long-lasting Graves disease. The TCR beta library used iRepertoire HTBI primers with Arm-PCR amplification of CDR3. TCRdb passed the multiplex PCR reads through MiXCR, listing each CDR3 protein once. The data hold hundreds of thousands of distinct CDR3 sequences, with 15% to 20% observed a single time. This CDR3 is 13 amino acids long. V gave up 4 bases and J gave up 9 bases, with 14 bases separating them. Germline CDR1 is KGHSH and CDR2 is LQKENI. Described time point: newly diagnosed GD, antithyroid drugs for less than 3 months. Researchers made the TCR library from RNA that was extracted from PBMCs. This clonotype was seen repeatedly, ten times or more. These sequences were also reported in another study, on T cells in Graves' hyperthyroidism and ophthalmopathy.

The TCR was taken from a middle-aged woman with Graves disease. This chain uses TRBV18 with TRBJ2-3; perhaps TRBD2 as D (6 bases). This specimen was peripheral blood mononuclear cells (PBMCs), taken at new diagnosis, from a patient treated with antithyroid drugs. The CDR3 DNA sequence: TGTGCCAGCTCACGGCCGACGGGGGACACGCAGTATTTT. This translates into CASSRPTGDTQYF. The full variable domain, with the rest looked up from reference TRBV18 and TRBJ2-3, is NAGVMQNPRHLVRRRGQEARLRCSPMKGHSHVYWYRQLPEEGLKFMVYLQKENIIDESGMPKERFSAEFPKEGPSILRIQQVVRGDSAAYFCASSRPTGDTQYFGPGTRLTVL.